This TCR beta chain was sequenced during a study of glioma-infiltrating T cells after dendritic cell vaccination. For the study at large: Treatment, given 2003 to 2012, was autologous tumor lysate-pulsed dendritic cell vaccination.

Generated by immunoSEQ multiplex PCR, the TCRdb table keeps only in-frame clones and is missing some. This sample has roughly 100,000 clones, with roughly 79% found just once. The CDR3 consists of 14 residues. Germline V gene lookup returns CDR1 SGHTA and CDR2 FQGNSA. The germline V and J ends were trimmed by 0 bases and 2 bases, with 8 bases remaining between them. The chain employs TRBV7-2 and TRBJ2-7; the D gene is possibly TRBD1 (5 bases). This TCR was sampled from a human donor with glioblastoma. The source material was blood, sampled before dendritic cell vaccination. CDR3 sequence: CASSLAAGTYEQYF. In DNA form, the CDR3 reads TGTGCCAGCAGCTTAGCGGCAGGGACCTACGAGCAGTACTTC.